This T cell receptor beta chain was sequenced for a study of sequential checkpoint blockade in melanoma. Using immunoSEQ multiplex PCR, the repertoire was profiled, and TCRdb retains in-frame clones only, with some absent. This sample has roughly 1,800 clones, with about 20% found just once. Treatment of the sample: randomized to nivolumab then ipilimumab (arm A) or the reverse (arm B). The sample consisted of tumor tissue (inferred from file names), taken from a patient given nivolumab and ipilimumab in sequence. This receptor was obtained from a human donor with melanoma.

CDR3 residues: CASSIPGRGYTF. DNA for the CDR3: TGTGCCAGTAGTATACCGGGTAGAGGCTACACCTTC. The V call is TRBV19, the J call TRBJ1-2; D call uncertain. Trimming removed 2 bases at V and 8 bases at J, with 9 bases between. The CDR3 sequence is 12 residues long. Germline V gives CDR1 LNHDA, CDR2 SQIVND (reference sequence). Based on the CDR3 plus reference TRBV19 and TRBJ1-2, the full variable domain is DGGITQSPKYLFRKEGQNVTLSCEQNLNHDAMYWYRQDPGQGLRLIYYSQIVNDFQKGDIAEGYSVSREKKESFPLTVTSAQKNPTAFYLCASSIPGRGYTFGSGTRLTVV.